The 27 T cell receptor beta chains below were found in one sample sequenced in a study of control samples from healthy donors and cancer patients. Libraries were prepared by immunoSEQ multiplex PCR; TCRdb keeps only in-frame clonotypes and omits some of them. The sample lists 130,000 to 150,000 clones; 85% to 95% were seen once. The sample taken for sequencing was PBMCs. The receptor source for this set is a man aged 60-69 years with colorectal cancer.

The V gene is TRBV18, the J gene TRBJ1-1, with a tentative D call TRBD1 (6 bases). Looked up from germline, CDR1 is KGHSH and CDR2 is LQKENI. CDR3 length: 15 residues. The ends were cut back, 3 bases at V and 4 bases at J, with 15 bases in the middle. The CDR3 protein is CASSPQGSVGTEAFF. CDR3 DNA sequence: TGTGCCAGCTCACCGCAGGGGTCCGTCGGCACTGAAGCTTTCTTT.

The chain combines TRBV24-1 with TRBJ1-1; D unclear. Trimming removed 1 base at V and 5 bases at J, with 7 bases between. The CDR3 sequence is 13 residues long. Germline CDR1 and CDR2: KGHDR and SFDVKD. The CDR3 sequence is CATSDLRGTEAFF. In DNA form, the CDR3 reads TGTGCCACCAGTGATTTACGCGGGACTGAAGCTTTCTTT.

For the CDR3, the DNA is TGTGCCAGCAGGTCCCCGGCAGATACGCAGTATTTT. Translating it yields CASRSPADTQYF. The chain combines TRBV27 with TRBJ2-3; D unclear. V lost 6 bases and J 4 bases, leaving 8 bases between the germline ends. This CDR3 has 12 amino acids. Germline CDR1 MNHEY, CDR2 SMNVEV (reference sequence).

The chain joins TRBV5-6 to TRBJ2-3, with 9 bases fitting TRBD2. The CDR3 is 17 residues long. Germline V gene sequence: CDR1 SGHDT, CDR2 YYEEEE. V trimming: 4 bases; J trimming: 3 bases; junction bases outside the gene matches: 12. The CDR3 reads CASSPDGGLAVTDTQYF. The CDR3 region has the DNA TGTGCCAGCAGCCCAGATGGGGGACTAGCAGTAACAGATACGCAGTATTTT.

V is TRBV12-3 or TRBV12-4 and J is TRBJ1-1; D gene uncertain. The CDR3 covers 13 residues. V was pared by 5 bases and J by 0 bases, with 7 bases between. Here the CDR3 reads CASSPAVNTEAFF. CDR3 nucleotide sequence: TGTGCCAGCAGTCCAGCAGTGAACACTGAAGCTTTCTTT.

The chain is built from TRBV19 and TRBJ1-2; 8 bases are a match to TRBD1. This CDR3 has 14 amino acids. Germline trimming cut 6 bases from V and 6 bases from J; bases unmatched to any gene: 9. Germline V lookup: CDR1 LNHDA, CDR2 SQIVND (reference sequence). The DNA of the CDR3 is TGTGCCAGTAGCCGACAGGGGACGTCGGATGGCTACACCTTC. Translated: CASSRQGTSDGYTF. The full variable domain, completed using reference TRBV19 and TRBJ1-2, is DGGITQSPKYLFRKEGQNVTLSCEQNLNHDAMYWYRQDPGQGLRLIYYSQIVNDFQKGDIAEGYSVSREKKESFPLTVTSAQKNPTAFYLCASSRQGTSDGYTFGSGTRLTVV.

The CDR3 here is CASSGNLRDGRSGGELFF. In nucleotides, the CDR3 is TGTGCCAGCAGTGGTAATCTACGGGACGGAAGGTCGGGCGGGGAGCTGTTTTTT. This chain uses TRBV2 with TRBJ2-2; the D gene could be TRBD1 or TRBD2 (5 bases each). The V gene's germline CDR1 is SNHLY and CDR2 FYNNEI. With 4 bases removed from V and 7 bases from J, the gap between germline ends came to 25 bases. This CDR3 comprises 18 residues.

The J gene is TRBJ2-2, the V gene TRBV5-8, with TRBD2 as a possible D gene (5 bases). Trimming cost V 0 bases and J 1 base, with 7 bases left between them. The CDR3 has 15 amino acids. Germline V gene data show CDR1 as SGHTS and CDR2 as YDEGEE. CDR3 sequence: CASSLEGGNTGELFF. The CDR3 coding sequence is TGTGCCAGCAGCTTGGAAGGAGGGAACACCGGGGAGCTGTTTTTT.

The chain links TRBV6-5 to TRBJ1-1; TRBD1 agrees at 8 bases. This CDR3 spans 14 amino acids. The V and J ends lost 6 bases and 5 bases, in that order; junction bases with no gene match: 8. Germline CDR1 and CDR2: MNHEY and SVGAGI. CDR3 amino acids: CASSPDRDRTEAFF. DNA for the CDR3: TGTGCCAGCAGCCCGGACAGGGATAGGACTGAAGCTTTCTTT.

The CDR3 spells CASMGGVSNQPQHF. The CDR3 region has the DNA TGTGCCAGTATGGGGGGGGTTAGCAATCAGCCCCAGCATTTT. The V call is TRBV19, the J call TRBJ1-5, with D maybe TRBD1 (5 bases). CDR3 size: 14 residues. Germline-derived CDR1 and CDR2 are LNHDA and SQIVND (reference sequence). V was trimmed by 7 bases and J by 0 bases, leaving 10 bases between them.

The chain employs TRBV9 and TRBJ2-1; possibly TRBD1 or TRBD2 for D (5 bases each). The germline V gene has CDR1 SGDLS and CDR2 YYNGEE. Trimming stripped 0 bases from V and 6 bases from J, with 7 bases between. This CDR3 has 13 residues. CDR3: CASSVAGSNEQFF. CDR3 nucleotides: TGTGCCAGCAGCGTAGCAGGGAGCAATGAGCAGTTCTTC.

The genes are TRBV25-1 and TRBJ2-6; D is unclear. This CDR3 has 14 amino acids. CDR1 and CDR2 from the germline V gene are MGHDK and SYGVNS. V was pared by 4 bases and J by 4 bases, with 8 bases between. For the CDR3, the DNA is TGTGCCAGCAGTGGGTGGTCAGGGGCCAACGTCCTGACTTTC. It codes for CASSGWSGANVLTF.

The chain couples TRBV4-2 to TRBJ2-3; tentatively, D is TRBD2 (7 bases). This CDR3 is built from 19 residues. CDR1 is LGHNA, CDR2 YNFKEQ, per germline. The V end lost 3 bases, the J end lost 4 bases, and 26 bases lay between the germline ends. For the CDR3, the DNA is TGTGCCAGCAGCCACACGGGGGGCCCCCGATATGGTGTCTCAGATACGCAGTATTTT. It is translated as CASSHTGGPRYGVSDTQYF.

The chain links TRBV6-2 or TRBV6-3 to TRBJ1-1, with D tentatively TRBD1 (5 bases). The V gene's germline CDR1 is MNHEY and CDR2 SVGEGT. The CDR3 extends over 16 amino acids. V was pared by 2 bases and J by 4 bases, with 17 bases between. The CDR3 spells CASSYPEGRGVTEAFF. CDR3 coding DNA: TGTGCCAGCAGTTACCCGGAAGGACGGGGGGTCACTGAAGCTTTCTTT.

CDR3 bases: TGTGCCAGCAGTAAAATACAGGGTAGGGGGAACACTGAAGCTTTCTTT. This encodes CASSKIQGRGNTEAFF. The chain has TRBV25-1 and TRBJ1-1; perhaps TRBD1 as D (6 bases). The CDR3 contains 16 residues. CDR1 MGHDK and CDR2 SYGVNS come from the germline V gene. V gave up 5 bases and J gave up 1 base, with 17 bases separating them.

The J gene is TRBJ2-7, the V gene TRBV18, with 7 bases matching TRBD2. This CDR3 is 13 amino acids long. The germline CDR1 and CDR2 sequences are KGHSH and LQKENI. V shed 4 bases, J shed 6 bases, and the junction held 6 bases outside the gene matches. CDR3 loop: CASSHEWGGEQYF. DNA of the CDR3: TGTGCCAGCTCACATGAGTGGGGGGGCGAGCAGTACTTC.

The chain employs TRBV6-5 and TRBJ2-1; no definite D call. Trimming took off 0 bases at V and 8 bases at J, with 11 bases between the two ends. Looked up from germline, CDR1 is MNHEY and CDR2 is SVGAGI. CDR3 length: 14 residues. CDR3: CASSYSSARDEQFF. The CDR3 DNA reads as TGTGCCAGCAGTTACTCGTCCGCTCGAGATGAGCAGTTCTTC.

J is TRBJ1-3 and V is TRBV18; TRBD1 might be the D (5 bases). The germline gives CDR1 KGHSH, CDR2 LQKENI. The CDR3 spans 18 residues. The germline V and J ends were trimmed by 4 bases and 0 bases, with 19 bases remaining between them. CDR3 nucleotide sequence: TGTGCCAGCTCACATCTGGAGGGGCCAAACCTCTCTGGAAACACCATATATTTT. This encodes CASSHLEGPNLSGNTIYF. The whole variable domain, filled in from reference TRBV18 and TRBJ1-3, reads NAGVMQNPRHLVRRRGQEARLRCSPMKGHSHVYWYRQLPEEGLKFMVYLQKENIIDESGMPKERFSAEFPKEGPSILRIQQVVRGDSAAYFCASSHLEGPNLSGNTIYFGEGSWLTVV.

V gene TRBV6-1 combines with J gene TRBJ2-3; 7 nucleotides match TRBD1. The CDR3 contains 14 residues. The germline gives CDR1 MNHNS, CDR2 SASEGT. The V and J ends lost 3 bases and 7 bases, in that order; junction bases with no gene match: 7. CDR3 in amino acids: CASSDGQATNTQYF. CDR3 DNA: TGTGCCAGCAGTGACGGACAGGCCACGAATACGCAGTATTTT.

This sequence joins TRBV27 and TRBJ2-3; D possibly corresponds to TRBD1 (5 bases). The CDR3 loop spans 12 amino acids. CDR1 is MNHEY, CDR2 SMNVEV, per germline (reference sequence). V dropped 6 bases and J dropped 2 bases, with 6 bases sitting between them. The CDR3 DNA reads as TGTGCCAGCAGGACAGCCACAGATACGCAGTATTTT. It is translated as CASRTATDTQYF.

The chain joins TRBV28 to TRBJ1-5, with D unclear. The length of the CDR3 is 14 residues. With 5 bases removed from V and 5 bases from J, the gap between germline ends came to 13 bases. Looked up from germline, CDR1 is MDHEN and CDR2 is SYDVKM. As DNA, the CDR3 is TGTGCCAGCAGTCCGACCGACATCGATCAGCCCCAGCATTTT. It is translated as CASSPTDIDQPQHF.

The chain employs TRBV19 and TRBJ1-6; maybe TRBD1 (6 bases). The V gene's germline CDR1 is LNHDA and CDR2 SQIVND (reference sequence). V was trimmed by 4 bases and J by 7 bases, leaving 11 bases between them. This CDR3 contains 14 residues. The CDR3 spells CASSTGTHNSPLHF. The DNA for the CDR3 is TGTGCCAGTAGTACCGGGACACACAATTCACCCCTCCACTTT.

As concerns this clone: Other DNA sequences within the sample encode an identical CDR3. This sequence joins TRBV3-1 (or the pseudogene TRBV3-2) and TRBJ1-6, with TRBD1 identical over 9 bases. Germline V gene sequence: CDR1 LGHDT, CDR2 YNNKEL (reference sequence). Unmatched junction bases numbered 1, after V lost 4 bases and J lost 6 bases. This CDR3 is built from 14 residues. The CDR3 region is CASSLDRGNSPLHF. CDR3 bases: TGTGCCAGCAGCCTGGACAGGGGTAATTCACCCCTCCACTTT.

The CDR3 here is CASSLSGGDYEQYF. The CDR3 region has the DNA TGTGCCAGCAGCTTAAGCGGGGGGGACTACGAGCAGTACTTC. The chain employs TRBV7-2 and TRBJ2-7; 10 nucleotides align to TRBD2. The J segment lost 3 bases and the V segment lost 2 bases, leaving 1 base of the junction unmatched. The germline CDR1 and CDR2 sequences are SGHTA and FQGNSA. This CDR3 has 14 residues.

The gene calls are TRBV6-6 and TRBJ2-1; D is ambiguous. CDR3 length: 13 amino acids. Germline V gene lookup returns CDR1 MNHNY and CDR2 SVGAGI (reference sequence). V was trimmed by 0 bases and J by 5 bases, leaving 5 bases between them. This CDR3 reads CASSYSGNNEQFF. The CDR3 coding sequence is TGTGCCAGCAGTTACTCGGGAAACAATGAGCAGTTCTTC.

In this sample, this clone turned up once. This chain connects TRBV5-6 to TRBJ2-7; possible D gene TRBD1, 6 bases. The CDR3 extends over 15 amino acids. V lost 1 base to trimming and J lost 1 base, with 12 bases between them. Germline V CDR1 and CDR2: SGHDT, YYEEEE. The CDR3 reads CASSLPTGSSYEQYF. The DNA of the CDR3 is TGTGCCAGCAGCTTGCCGACAGGAAGTTCCTACGAGCAGTACTTC.

The chain couples TRBV5-1 to TRBJ2-5, with TRBD2 identical over 10 bases. J was trimmed by 2 bases and V by 3 bases; bases with no gene match: 4. The length of the CDR3 is 15 residues. Germline V lookup: CDR1 SGHRS, CDR2 YFSETQ. The CDR3, as DNA: TGCGCCAGCAGCTCCGGACTAGCGGATCAAGAGACCCAGTACTTC. Its translation: CASSSGLADQETQYF.